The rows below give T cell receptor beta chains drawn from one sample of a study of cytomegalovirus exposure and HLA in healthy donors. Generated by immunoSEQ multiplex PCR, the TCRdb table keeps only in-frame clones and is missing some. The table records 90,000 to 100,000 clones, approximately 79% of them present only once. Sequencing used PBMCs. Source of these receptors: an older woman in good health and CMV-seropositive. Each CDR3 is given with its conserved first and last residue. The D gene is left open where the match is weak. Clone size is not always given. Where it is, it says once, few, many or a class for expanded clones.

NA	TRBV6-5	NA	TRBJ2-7	TGTGCCAGCAGTTACGTACAGGGAGGGTACGAGCAGTACTTC	CASSYVQGGYEQYF
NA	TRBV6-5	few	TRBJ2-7	TGTGCCAGCAGTTACCGACCCCCCCCCAGGGGAGAGCAGTACTTC	CASSYRPPPRGEQYF
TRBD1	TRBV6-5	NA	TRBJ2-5	TGTGCCAGCAGTTACTCGACAGGGGGCGCAGAGACCCAGTACTTC	CASSYSTGGAETQYF
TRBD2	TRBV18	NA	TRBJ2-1	TGTGCCAGCTCACGCGGGAGCGTGTACAATGAGCAGTTCTTC	CASSRGSVYNEQFF
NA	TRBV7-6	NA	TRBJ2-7	TGTGCCAGCAGCTTAGAGCTTAGCTACGAGCAGTACTTC	CASSLELSYEQYF
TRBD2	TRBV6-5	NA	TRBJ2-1	TGTGCCAGCAGTACTACTAGCGGGACGGGCAATGAGCAGTTCTTC	CASSTTSGTGNEQFF
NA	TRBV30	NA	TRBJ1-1	TGTGCCTGGAGTGGCGGGGGGGGTCCTGAAGCTTTCTTT	CAWSGGGGPEAFF
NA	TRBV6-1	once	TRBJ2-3	TGTGCCAGCAGTGAATATTTGACAGATACGCAGTATTTT	CASSEYLTDTQYF
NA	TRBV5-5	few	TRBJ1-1	TGTGCCAGCAGCTTAAGAGGAATAATCGCTGAAGCTTTCTTT	CASSLRGIIAEAFF
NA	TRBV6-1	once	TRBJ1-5	TGTGCCAGCAGTCCTATAAGTTTCAATCAGCCCCAGCATTTT	CASSPISFNQPQHF
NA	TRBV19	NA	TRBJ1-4	TGTGCCACCGCAGTTAATGAAAAACTGTTTTTT	CATAVNEKLFF
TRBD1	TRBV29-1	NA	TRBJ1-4	TGCAGCGTTGAGCCCGGACAGGGGAGTGAAAAACTGTTTTTT	CSVEPGQGSEKLFF
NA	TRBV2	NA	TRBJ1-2	TGTGCCAGCAGTGAACCGGGGTTCGGGTATGGCTACACCTTC	CASSEPGFGYGYTF
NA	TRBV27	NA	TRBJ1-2	TGTGCCAGCAGTTTCTGGAACAGCCCATATGGCTACACCTTC	CASSFWNSPYGYTF
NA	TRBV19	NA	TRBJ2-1	TGTGCCAGTAGTATGGACTTATATGAGCAGTTCTTC	CASSMDLYEQFF
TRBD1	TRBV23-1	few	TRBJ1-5	TGCGCCAGCAACCCGGGACAGGGAGATCAGCCCCAGCATTTT	CASNPGQGDQPQHF
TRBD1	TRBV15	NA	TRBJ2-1	TGTGCCACCAGCAGAGAACATTCTAGGACAGGTCCCTACAATGAGCAGTTCTTC	CATSREHSRTGPYNEQFF
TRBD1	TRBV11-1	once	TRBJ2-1	TGTGCCAGTCTAGAGGCAGGGGGCGCGAACAATGAGCAGTTCTTC	CASLEAGGANNEQFF
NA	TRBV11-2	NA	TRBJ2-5	TGTGCCAGCAGCTTGATAGCGTCTCAGGAGACCCAGTACTTC	CASSLIASQETQYF
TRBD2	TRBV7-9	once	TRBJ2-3	TGTGCCAGCAGCTTCGACAGATCGGGACTAGCGGGAGATACGCAGTATTTT	CASSFDRSGLAGDTQYF
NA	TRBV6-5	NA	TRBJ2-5	TGTGCCAGCAGTGTCGCAGGGAGGGAGACCCAGTACTTC	CASSVAGRETQYF
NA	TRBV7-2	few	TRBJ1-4	TGTGCCAGCAGCTCACAGCTCTGGGATGAAAAACTGTTTTTT	CASSSQLWDEKLFF
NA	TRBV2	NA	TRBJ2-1	TGTGCCAGCACAATGTCCGCGGTCCAGAGCTCCTACAATGAGCAGTTCTTC	CASTMSAVQSSYNEQFF
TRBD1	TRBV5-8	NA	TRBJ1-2	TGTGCCAGCAGCGGGGACAGAAACTATGGCTACACCTTC	CASSGDRNYGYTF
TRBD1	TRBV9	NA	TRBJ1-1	TGTGCCAGCAGCGCGAGACCGACAGGGATGAACACTGAAGCTTTCTTT	CASSARPTGMNTEAFF
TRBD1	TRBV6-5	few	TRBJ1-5	TGTGCCAGCAGTTACTCCAGGGGGAGTCAGCCCCAGCATTTT	CASSYSRGSQPQHF
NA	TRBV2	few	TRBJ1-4	TGTGCCAGCAGGGGGCTAGGTGAAAAACTGTTTTTT	CASRGLGEKLFF
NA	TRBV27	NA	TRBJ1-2	TGTGCCAGCAGTTTGCTCGGGGGGGACCCGATCCGCGGCTACACCTTC	CASSLLGGDPIRGYTF